This T cell receptor beta chain emerged from a study of cytomegalovirus exposure and HLA in healthy donors. The CDR3 covers 16 residues. With 3 bases removed from V and 0 bases from J, the gap between germline ends came to 9 bases. The germline gives CDR1 SGHTA, CDR2 FQGNSA. Points from the study as a whole: Immune exposure information available was restricted to CMV serostatus.

The PCR ran on 60 Vbeta and 13 Jbeta primers. Data came from immunoSEQ multiplex PCR; TCRdb stores just in-frame clones and leaves some out. The table shows about 31,000 clones, with 65% to 75% occurring only once. In nominal health when sampled, donors likely had unrecorded immune exposures nonetheless. Only a few counts were recorded for this clone. Its antigen remains unidentified. The chain employs TRBV7-2 and TRBJ1-6, with D unclear. Material: PBMCs. The receptor comes from a man between 50 and 59 years old in good health and CMV-seropositive. CDR3 in amino acids: CASSLFGSSYNSPLHF. CDR3 nucleotide sequence: TGTGCCAGCAGCTTGTTCGGGAGCTCCTATAATTCACCCCTCCACTTT.